This T cell receptor beta chain was obtained from a study of high-grade serous ovarian cancer treatment subgroups. The V end was cut by 4 bases, the J end by 2 bases, with 11 bases between. The CDR3 contains 14 residues. From germline, CDR1 is SGHVS and CDR2 FNYEAQ. Tumor samples were obtained before definitive surgery or chemotherapy. The assay was immunoSEQ multiplex PCR, and TCRdb's table has in-frame clones only and misses some. The top ten clones hold 9.7% of a sample with roughly 3,000 clones, around 63% of them seen once. Remarks on this clone: Antigen unknown.

Study-level findings and limits: TCR clonal relatedness correlated positively with neoantigen level. Same-patient tumor repertoires overlapped at roughly 0.095 to 0.8; different patients barely overlapped.

This chain joins TRBV7-6 and TRBJ1-2; maybe TRBD1 (6 bases). This receptor was obtained from a human donor with high-grade serous ovarian cancer. Sequencing input: tumor tissue. CDR3 in DNA: TGTGCCAGCAGCTCCGAGGGGGGAAACTATGGCTACACCTTC. Translating it yields CASSSEGGNYGYTF.